This TCR beta chain emerged from a study of control samples from healthy donors and cancer patients. The protocol was immunoSEQ multiplex PCR, while the TCRdb copy is restricted to in-frame clones and leaves out a portion. The table includes about 110,000 clones, approximately 89% detected once. This clone was seen once. The CDR3 is 14 residues long. V lost 6 bases and J lost 4; bases outside the gene matches: 8. Germline CDR1 MNHEY, CDR2 SVGAGI. The clonotype was recovered from a woman younger than 30 in good health. The specimen was blood. The rearrangement joins TRBV6-5 to TRBJ1-1, with 7 bases lining up with TRBD1. In DNA form, the CDR3 reads TGTGCCAGCAGCCAAGGACAGGCGATCACTGAAGCTTTCTTT. Translated: CASSQGQAITEAFF.